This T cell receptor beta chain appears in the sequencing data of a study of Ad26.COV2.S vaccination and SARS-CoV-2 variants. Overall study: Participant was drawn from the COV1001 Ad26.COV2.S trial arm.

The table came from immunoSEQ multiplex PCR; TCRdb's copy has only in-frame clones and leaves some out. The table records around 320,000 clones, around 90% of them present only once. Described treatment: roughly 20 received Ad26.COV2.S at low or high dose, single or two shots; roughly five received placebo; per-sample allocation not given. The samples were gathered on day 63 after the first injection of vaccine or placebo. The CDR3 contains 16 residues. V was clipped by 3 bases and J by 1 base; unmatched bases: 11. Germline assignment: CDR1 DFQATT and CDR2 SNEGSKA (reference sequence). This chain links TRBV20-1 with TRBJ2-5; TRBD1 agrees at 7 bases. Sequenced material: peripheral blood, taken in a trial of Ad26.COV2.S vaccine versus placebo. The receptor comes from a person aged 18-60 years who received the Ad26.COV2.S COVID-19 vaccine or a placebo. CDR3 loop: CSASPPWNRGQETQYF. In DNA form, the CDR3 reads TGCAGTGCTAGTCCCCCCTGGAACAGGGGCCAAGAGACCCAGTACTTC.